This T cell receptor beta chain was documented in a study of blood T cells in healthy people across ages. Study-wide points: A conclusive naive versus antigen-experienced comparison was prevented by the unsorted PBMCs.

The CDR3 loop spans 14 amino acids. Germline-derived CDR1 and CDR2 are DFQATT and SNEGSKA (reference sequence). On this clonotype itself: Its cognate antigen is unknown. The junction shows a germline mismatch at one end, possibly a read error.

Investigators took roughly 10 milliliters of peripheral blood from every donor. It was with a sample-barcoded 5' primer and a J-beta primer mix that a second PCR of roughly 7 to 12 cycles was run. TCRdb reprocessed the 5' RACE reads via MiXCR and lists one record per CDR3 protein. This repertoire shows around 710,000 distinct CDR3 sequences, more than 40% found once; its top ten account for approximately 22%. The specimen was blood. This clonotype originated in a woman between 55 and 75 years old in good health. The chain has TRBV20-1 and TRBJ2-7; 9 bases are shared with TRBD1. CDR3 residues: CSAMGQGVTYGQYF. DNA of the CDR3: TGCAGTGCTATGGGACAGGGAGTGACGTACGGGCAGTACTTC.